The entry below describes one T cell receptor beta chain. J was trimmed by 6 bases and V by 6 bases; bases with no gene match: 1. The germline V gene has CDR1 MNHEY and CDR2 SVGAGI. The CDR3 runs 12 residues. TCRdb called the 5' RACE reads again in MiXCR, with one record for every CDR3 protein. Of roughly 1,800 distinct CDR3 sequences listed, 24% are singletons. These data come from a study of spatial heterogeneity in lung cancer. Time point reported: sample taken at primary tumor resection. V is TRBV6-5 and J is TRBJ2-3, with 9 bases aligning to TRBD2. The sample here was normal lung tissue next to the tumor, taken at surgery. This sequence was found in a male donor with early-stage non-small cell lung cancer. The CDR3 reads CASSTSGDTQYF. The CDR3 DNA reads as TGTGCCAGCAGCACTAGCGGGGATACGCAGTATTTT.